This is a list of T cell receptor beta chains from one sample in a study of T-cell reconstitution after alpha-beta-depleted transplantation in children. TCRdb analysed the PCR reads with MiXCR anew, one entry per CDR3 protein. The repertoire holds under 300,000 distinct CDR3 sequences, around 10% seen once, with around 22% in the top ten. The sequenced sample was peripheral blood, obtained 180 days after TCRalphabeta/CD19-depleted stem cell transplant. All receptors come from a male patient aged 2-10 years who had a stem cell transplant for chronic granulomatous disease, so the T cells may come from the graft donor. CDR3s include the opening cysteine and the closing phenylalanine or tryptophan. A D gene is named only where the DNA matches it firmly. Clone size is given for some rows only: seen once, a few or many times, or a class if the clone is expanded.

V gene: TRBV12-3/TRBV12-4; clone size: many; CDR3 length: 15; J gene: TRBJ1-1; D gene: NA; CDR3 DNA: TGTGCCAGCAGTTTAGTGGGCAGGATGGGCACTGAAGCTTTCTTT; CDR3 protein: CASSLVGRMGTEAFF
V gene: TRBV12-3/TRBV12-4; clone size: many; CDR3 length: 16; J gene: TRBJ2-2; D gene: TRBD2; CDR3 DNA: TGTGCCAGCAGTTTTGGAGCGGGGGGGCCCCCCGGGGAGCTGTTTTTT; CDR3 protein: CASSFGAGGPPGELFF
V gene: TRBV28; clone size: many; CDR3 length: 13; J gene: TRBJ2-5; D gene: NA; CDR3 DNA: TGTGCCAGCAACATCGGTGATTTAGAGACCCAGTACTTC; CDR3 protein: CASNIGDLETQYF
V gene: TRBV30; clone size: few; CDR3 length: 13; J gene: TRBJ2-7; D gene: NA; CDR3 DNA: TGTGCCTGGGGCCAGGGAGGCGACTACGAGCAGTACTTC; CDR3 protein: CAWGQGGDYEQYF
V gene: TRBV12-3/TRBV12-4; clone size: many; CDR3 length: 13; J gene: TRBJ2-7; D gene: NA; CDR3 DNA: TGTGCCAGCAGTCCGACTATCTCCTACGAGCAGTACTTC; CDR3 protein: CASSPTISYEQYF
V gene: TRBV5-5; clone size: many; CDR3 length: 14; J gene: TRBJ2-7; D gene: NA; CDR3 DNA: TGTGCCAGCAGCTTGGCCCCGGACTCCTACGAGCAGTACTTC; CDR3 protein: CASSLAPDSYEQYF
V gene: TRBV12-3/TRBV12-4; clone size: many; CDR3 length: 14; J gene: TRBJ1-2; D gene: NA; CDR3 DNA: TGTGCCAGCAGCCCGGGGGGGTCCCTCCAGGGCTACACCTTC; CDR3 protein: CASSPGGSLQGYTF
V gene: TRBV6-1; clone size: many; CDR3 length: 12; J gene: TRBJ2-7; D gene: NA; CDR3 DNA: TGTGCCATAAAAGGTTCCAGCTACGAGCAGTACTTC; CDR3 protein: CAIKGSSYEQYF
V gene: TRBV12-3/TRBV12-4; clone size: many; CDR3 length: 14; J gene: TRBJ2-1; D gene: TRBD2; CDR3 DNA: TGTGCCAGCTCGACTAGCGGGGGACTCAATGAGCAGTTCTTC; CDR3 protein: CASSTSGGLNEQFF
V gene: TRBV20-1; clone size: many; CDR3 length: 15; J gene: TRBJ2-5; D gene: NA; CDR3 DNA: TGCAGTGCTAGTCCGTCCGTGGGGTTGAGAGAGACCCAGTACTTC; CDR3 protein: CSASPSVGLRETQYF
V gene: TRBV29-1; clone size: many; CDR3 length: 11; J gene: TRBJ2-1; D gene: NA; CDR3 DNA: TGCAGCGCCGACAGCTACAATGAGCAGTTCTTC; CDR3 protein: CSADSYNEQFF
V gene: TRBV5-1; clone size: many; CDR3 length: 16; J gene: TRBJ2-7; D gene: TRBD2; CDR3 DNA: TGCGCCAGCACCCAAGGCGTAGCGGGAGGCTCCTACGAGCAGTACTTC; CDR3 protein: CASTQGVAGGSYEQYF
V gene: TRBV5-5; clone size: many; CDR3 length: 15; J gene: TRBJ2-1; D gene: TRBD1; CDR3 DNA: TGTGCCAGCAGCTTCACAGGGGGCGCCTACAATGAGCAGTTCTTC; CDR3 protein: CASSFTGGAYNEQFF
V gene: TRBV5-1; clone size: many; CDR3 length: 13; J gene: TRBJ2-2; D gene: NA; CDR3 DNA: TGCGCCAGCAGCTCCTCAGGGAGCGGGGAGCTGTTTTTT; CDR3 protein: CASSSSGSGELFF
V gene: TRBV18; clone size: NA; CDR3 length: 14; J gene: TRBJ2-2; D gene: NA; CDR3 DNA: TGTGCCAGCTCACGACTCAGTTCCACCGGGGAGCTGTTTTTT; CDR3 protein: CASSRLSSTGELFF
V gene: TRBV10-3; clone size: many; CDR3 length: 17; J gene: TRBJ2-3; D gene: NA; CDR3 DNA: TGTGCCATCAGTGGCCCCGGTAACGGAACTAGCACAGATACGCAGTATTTT; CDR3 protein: CAISGPGNGTSTDTQYF
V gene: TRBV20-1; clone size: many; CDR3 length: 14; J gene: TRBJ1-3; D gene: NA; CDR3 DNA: TGCAGTGCTCAGGACAGCACATCTGGAAACACCATATATTTT; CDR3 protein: CSAQDSTSGNTIYF
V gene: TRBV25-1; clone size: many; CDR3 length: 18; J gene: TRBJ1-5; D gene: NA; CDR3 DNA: TGTGCCAGCAGTGGAGGCGGGACGGCGTGGGGAAATAATCAGCCCCAGCATTTT; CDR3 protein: CASSGGGTAWGNNQPQHF
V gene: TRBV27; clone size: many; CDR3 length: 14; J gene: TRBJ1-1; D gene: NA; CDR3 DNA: TGTGCCAGTGGGAGAGACCTCCCGAACACTGAAGCTTTCTTT; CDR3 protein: CASGRDLPNTEAFF
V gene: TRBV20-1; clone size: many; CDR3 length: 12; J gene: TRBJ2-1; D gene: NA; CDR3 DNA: TGCAGTGCTGAACTATTGACCAATGAGCAGTTCTTC; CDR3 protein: CSAELLTNEQFF
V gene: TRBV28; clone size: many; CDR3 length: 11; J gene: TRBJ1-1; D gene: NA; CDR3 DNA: TGTGCCAGCACCCTGGACATGAAGGTTTTCTTT; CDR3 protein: CASTLDMKVFF
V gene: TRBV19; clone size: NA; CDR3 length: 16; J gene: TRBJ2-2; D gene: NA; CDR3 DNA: TGTGCCAGTAGAGCCGGGACCTGGCTCGGGACCGGGGAGCTGTTTTTT; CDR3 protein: CASRAGTWLGTGELFF
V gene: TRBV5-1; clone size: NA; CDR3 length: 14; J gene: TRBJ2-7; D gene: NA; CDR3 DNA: TGCGCCAGCCGCTGGTGGACGGACTCCTACGAGCAGTACTTC; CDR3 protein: CASRWWTDSYEQYF
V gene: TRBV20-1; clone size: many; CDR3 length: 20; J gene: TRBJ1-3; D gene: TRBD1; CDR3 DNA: TGCAGTGCTTCCAGGGGGGACAGGGTTGAACCAGCGAGCACTGGAAACACCATATATTTT; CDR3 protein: CSASRGDRVEPASTGNTIYF
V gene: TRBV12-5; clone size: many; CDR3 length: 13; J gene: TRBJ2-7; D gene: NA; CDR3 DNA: TGTGCTAGTGGTTTGGGGCTAACCTACGAGCAGTACTTC; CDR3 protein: CASGLGLTYEQYF
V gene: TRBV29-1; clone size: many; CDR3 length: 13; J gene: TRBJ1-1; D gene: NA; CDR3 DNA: TGCAGCGTAGCAGGGAGGATGAACACTGAAGCTTTCTTT; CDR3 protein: CSVAGRMNTEAFF
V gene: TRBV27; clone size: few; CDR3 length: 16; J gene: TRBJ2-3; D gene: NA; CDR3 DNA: TGTGCCAGCACCTCCTTGGCAGCAACTAGCACAGATACGCAGTATTTT; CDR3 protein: CASTSLAATSTDTQYF
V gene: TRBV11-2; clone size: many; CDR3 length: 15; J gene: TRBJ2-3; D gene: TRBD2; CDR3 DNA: TGTGCCAGCGGTCGGGGCGGGGGTCTCACAGATACGCAGTATTTT; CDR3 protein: CASGRGGGLTDTQYF
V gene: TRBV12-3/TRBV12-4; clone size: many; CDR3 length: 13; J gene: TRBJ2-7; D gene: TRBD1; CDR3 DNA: TGTGCCAGCACGCAACAGGGGGCGGGCGAGCAGTACTTC; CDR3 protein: CASTQQGAGEQYF
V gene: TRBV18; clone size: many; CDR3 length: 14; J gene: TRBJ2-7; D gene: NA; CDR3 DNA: TGTGCCAGCTCAAATAACAGGGACGGGGACGAGCAGTACTTC; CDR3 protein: CASSNNRDGDEQYF
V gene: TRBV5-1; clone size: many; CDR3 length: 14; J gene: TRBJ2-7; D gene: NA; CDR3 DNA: TGCGCCAGCAGCTTGGCCCTTGGACCCTACGAGCAGTACTTC; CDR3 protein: CASSLALGPYEQYF
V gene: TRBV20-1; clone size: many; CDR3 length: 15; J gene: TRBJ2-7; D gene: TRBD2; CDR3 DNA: TGCAGTGCTACCGCGACTAGCGGGAGCTTCTACGAGCAGTACTTC; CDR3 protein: CSATATSGSFYEQYF
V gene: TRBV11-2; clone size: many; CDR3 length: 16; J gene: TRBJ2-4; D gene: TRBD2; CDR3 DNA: TGTGCCAGCAGCAGTGGACTAGCGGGAGGGAGTTACATTCAGTACTTC; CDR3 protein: CASSSGLAGGSYIQYF
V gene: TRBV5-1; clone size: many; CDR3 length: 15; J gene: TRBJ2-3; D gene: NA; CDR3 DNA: TGCGCCAGCAGCTTGGATGGGGTGGTGGCAGATACGCAGTATTTT; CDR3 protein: CASSLDGVVADTQYF
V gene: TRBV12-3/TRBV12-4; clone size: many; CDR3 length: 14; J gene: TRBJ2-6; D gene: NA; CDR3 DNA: TGTGCTAGTCGGGCCCTCTCTGGGGCCAACGTCCTGACTTTC; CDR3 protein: CASRALSGANVLTF
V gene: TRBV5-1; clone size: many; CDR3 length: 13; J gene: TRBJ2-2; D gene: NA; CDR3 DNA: TGCGCCAGCAGCACTCAGGGTACCGGGGAGCTGTTTTTT; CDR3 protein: CASSTQGTGELFF
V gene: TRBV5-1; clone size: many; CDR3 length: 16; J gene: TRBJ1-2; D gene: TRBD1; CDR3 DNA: TGCGCCAGCAGCTTCCGAACGGACAGGACTAACTATGGCTACACCTTC; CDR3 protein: CASSFRTDRTNYGYTF
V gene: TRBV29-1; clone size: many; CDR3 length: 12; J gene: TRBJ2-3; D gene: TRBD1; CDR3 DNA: TGCAGCGTTGACCCGACAGGGCCGTCGCAGTATTTT; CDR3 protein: CSVDPTGPSQYF
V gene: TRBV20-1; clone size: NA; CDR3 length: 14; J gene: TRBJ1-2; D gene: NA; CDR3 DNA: TGCAGTGCCACACGAGGGTTTGGGAACTATGGCGACACCTTC; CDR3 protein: CSATRGFGNYGDTF
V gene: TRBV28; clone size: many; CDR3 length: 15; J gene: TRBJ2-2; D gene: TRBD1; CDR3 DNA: TGTGCCAGCAGGGTACAGGGGATAGACACCGGGGAGCTGTTTTTT; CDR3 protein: CASRVQGIDTGELFF
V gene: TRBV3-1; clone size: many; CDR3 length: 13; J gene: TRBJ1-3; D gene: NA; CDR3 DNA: TGTGCCAGCAGCCAAGACAGGGGCTACACCATATATTTT; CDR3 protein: CASSQDRGYTIYF
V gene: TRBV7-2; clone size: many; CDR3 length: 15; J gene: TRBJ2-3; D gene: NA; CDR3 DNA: TGTGCCAGCAGCTTAGCGCCTGTAGCCACAGATACGCAGTATTTT; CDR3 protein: CASSLAPVATDTQYF
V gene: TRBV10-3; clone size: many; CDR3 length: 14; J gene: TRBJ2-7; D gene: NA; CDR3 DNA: TGTGCCATCAGTCTCACGGACCGTAACTACGAGCAGTACTTC; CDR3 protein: CAISLTDRNYEQYF
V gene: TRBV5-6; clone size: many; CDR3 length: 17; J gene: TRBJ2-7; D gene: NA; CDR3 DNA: TGTGCCAGCAGCTTGGTTCTTTCGACATACGGCAACTACGAGCAGTACTTC; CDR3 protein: CASSLVLSTYGNYEQYF
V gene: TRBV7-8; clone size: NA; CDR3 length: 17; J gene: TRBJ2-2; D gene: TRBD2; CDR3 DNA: TGTGCCAGCAGCTCTCAGGTAGCGGGAGGGCCGAGCGGGGAGCTGTTTTTT; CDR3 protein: CASSSQVAGGPSGELFF